These 26 T cell receptor beta chains were all obtained from the same sample, sequenced in a study of Graves' ophthalmopathy and Graves' hyperthyroidism. The authors amplified TCR beta CDR3 regions, and they did so from RNA transcripts for repertoire sequencing. Second-round multiplex PCR came after a first-round RT-PCR that employed HTBI primers. TCRdb passed the multiplex PCR reads through MiXCR, listing each CDR3 protein once. The repertoire holds about 500,000 distinct CDR3 sequences, with approximately 14% as singletons. Sequenced: blood. The receptor source for this set is a woman aged 30 to 39 with Graves' ophthalmopathy.

The gene calls are TRBV12-3 or TRBV12-4 and TRBJ1-1; no clear D gene. The CDR3 is 13 amino acids. The germline V and J ends were trimmed by 8 bases and 1 base, with 11 bases remaining between them. CDR3 region: CASSEETNTEAFF. CDR3 sequence (DNA): TGTGCCAGCTCTGAGGAGACGAACACTGAAGCTTTCTTT.

The table lists this clonotype with many counts. The chain is built from TRBV6-1 and TRBJ1-1; D is perhaps TRBD1 (6 bases). The V end was cut by 6 bases, the J end by 1 base, with 12 bases between. Germline V gives CDR1 MNHNS, CDR2 SASEGT. The CDR3 extends over 14 amino acids. CDR3 sequence reads: CASSTGLENTEAFF. CDR3 DNA sequence: TGTGCCAGCAGCACAGGGCTGGAGAACACTGAAGCTTTCTTT.

This clonotype was observed at least ten times. DNA of the CDR3: TGTGCCAGTAGTGACGGATCCGGGACAGACTATGGCTACACCTTC. This codes for CASSDGSGTDYGYTF. The chain links TRBV19 to TRBJ1-2; 7 bases line up with TRBD1. The V and J ends lost 5 bases and 3 bases, in that order; junction bases with no gene match: 9. Germline V lookup: CDR1 LNHDA, CDR2 SQIVND (reference sequence). This CDR3 region has 15 residues.

Comment on this clonotype: A much larger clone sits a single nucleotide away, making a read error possible. The chain employs TRBV28 and TRBJ2-7; no firm D call. Germline CDR1 MDHEN, CDR2 SYDVKM. This CDR3 has 12 residues. Trimming removed 6 bases at V and 6 bases at J, with 12 bases between. CDR3 bases: TGTGCCAGCAGCTACAATCGGCGCGAGCAGTACGTC. Translated, it gives CASSYNRREQYV.

The chain employs TRBV6-5 and TRBJ1-1; unclear D gene. There are 12 residues in the CDR3. The germline V and J ends were trimmed by 2 bases and 4 bases, with 5 bases remaining between them. The germline V gene has CDR1 MNHEY and CDR2 SVGAGI. The CDR3 is CASSYRSTEAFF. In DNA form, the CDR3 reads TGTGCCAGCAGTTACAGGTCCACTGAAGCTTTCTTT.

In its sample, this clonotype was seen many times. The rearrangement joins TRBV4-2 to TRBJ2-2; 12 bases are shared with TRBD2. The CDR3 spans 15 residues. The ends lost 4 bases at V and 7 bases at J; junction bases unmatched: 4. Germline V gives CDR1 LGHNA, CDR2 YNFKEQ. The CDR3 sequence: CASSRRLAGVGELFF. In nucleotides, the CDR3 is TGTGCCAGCAGCCGAAGACTAGCGGGAGTCGGGGAGCTGTTTTTT.

This clonotype has at least ten counts. The chain has TRBV15 and TRBJ2-7; possibly TRBD1 for D (6 bases). Trimming shortened V by 9 bases and J by 2 bases, and 11 bases separated the two germline ends. The CDR3 covers 12 residues. Looked up from germline, CDR1 is LNHNV and CDR2 is YYDKDF (reference sequence). This CDR3 reads CATQGHTYEQYF. The CDR3 nucleotides are TGTGCCACGCAGGGACATACCTACGAGCAGTACTTC.

This clonotype has at least ten counts. J is TRBJ2-5 and V is TRBV7-9; no clear D gene. Deletions cut 0 bases from V and 1 base from J, with 3 bases between. Looked up from germline, CDR1 is SEHNR and CDR2 is FQNEAQ (reference sequence). This CDR3 region has 13 residues. CDR3 sequence: CASSLASQETQYF. The CDR3 nucleotides read TGTGCCAGCAGCTTAGCGTCCCAAGAGACCCAGTACTTC.

With regard to this clonotype: A much bigger clone sits one base away, suggesting this may be a read error. The genes are TRBV18 and TRBJ2-7; D not resolved. The CDR3 length is 16 residues. Germline V lookup: CDR1 KGHSH, CDR2 LQKENI. CDR3 sequence: CTSSPPGGNPSYEQYF. The CDR3 DNA sequence: TGTACCAGCTCACCACCTGGCGGAAACCCGTCCTACGAGCAGTACTTC.

This clonotype was detected a few times. The rearrangement uses TRBV30 and TRBJ1-1; 10 bases match TRBD1. The CDR3 length is 13 residues. V gave up 4 bases and J gave up 11 bases; unmatched junction bases: 10. Per the germline V gene, CDR1 is GTSNPN and CDR2 is SVGIG (reference sequence). The CDR3 DNA reads TGTGCCTGGACTCGGGACAGGGGAAATGGGGCTTTCTTT. It encodes CAWTRDRGNGAFF.

This clonotype was observed many times. The gene calls are TRBV6-1 and TRBJ1-1; D not resolved. Germline V gene data show CDR1 as MNHNS and CDR2 as SASEGT. V was cut by 11 bases and J by 1 base, with 11 bases left in between. This CDR3 has 12 residues. This CDR3 reads CAAPSGNTEAFF. CDR3 nucleotide sequence: TGTGCCGCACCGTCCGGGAACACTGAAGCTTTCTTT.

This clonotype has only a few counts. This chain links TRBV7-2 with TRBJ2-6; D is perhaps TRBD1 or TRBD2 (5 bases each). The CDR3 runs to 15 residues. CDR1 is SGHTA and CDR2 is FQGNSA in the germline V gene. Trimming cost V 3 bases and J 4 bases, with 10 bases left between them. The CDR3 bases are TGTGCCAGCAGCTTGTTCAGGGACGGGGCCAACGTCCTGACTTTC. Translated: CASSLFRDGANVLTF.

This clonotype was seen many times. The V and J genes are TRBV28 and TRBJ1-1; 10 bases align to TRBD1. This CDR3 has 17 residues. Looked up from germline, CDR1 is MDHEN and CDR2 is SYDVKM. V was pared by 4 bases and J by 3 bases, with 11 bases of the junction left unmatched. The CDR3 loop reads CASSSLYDRGLDTEAFF. The DNA for the CDR3 is TGTGCCAGCAGTTCCCTGTATGACAGGGGGCTCGACACTGAAGCTTTCTTT.

This clonotype was seen many times. This rearrangement joins TRBV5-1 to TRBJ2-7; 7 bases align to TRBD1. This CDR3 has 13 amino acids. The junction had 6 bases not matched to a gene; V was cut back by 4 bases and J by 5 bases. The germline CDR1 and CDR2 sequences are SGHRS and YFSETQ. CDR3 sequence reads: CASSLDRVHEQYF. Here the CDR3 DNA reads TGCGCCAGCAGCCTCGACAGGGTCCACGAGCAGTACTTC.

The chain combines TRBV3-1 with TRBJ2-7, with D perhaps matching TRBD1 (5 bases). The CDR3 covers 14 residues. From germline, CDR1 is LGHDT and CDR2 YNNKEL (reference sequence). V was shortened by 0 bases and J by 2 bases, with 8 bases between the two germline ends. DNA for the CDR3: TGTGCCAGCAGCCAAGATGTGACAGCCTACGAGCAGTACTTC. It translates to CASSQDVTAYEQYF.

This clonotype was seen many times. The rearrangement joins TRBV30 to TRBJ1-2; D is perhaps TRBD1 (6 bases). V was cut by 7 bases and J by 4 bases, with 16 bases left in between. Germline-derived CDR1 and CDR2 are GTSNPN and SVGIG (reference sequence). CDR3 size: 13 residues. CDR3 residues: CAYPGVSGYGYTF. The CDR3 nucleotides are TGTGCCTATCCAGGGGTGTCGGGCTATGGCTACACCTTC. The full variable domain, rest sourced from reference TRBV30 and TRBJ1-2, is SQTIHQWPATLVQPVGSPLSLECTVEGTSNPNLYWYRQAAGRGLQLLFYSVGIGQISSEVPQNLSASRPQDRQFILSSKKLLLSDSGFYLCAYPGVSGYGYTFGSGTRLTVV.

This clonotype has ten or more counts. CDR3 nucleotides: TGTGCCAGCAGGCTACCGGGACAGATTAACGTGCCCCAGCATTTT. It specifies CASRLPGQINVPQHF. The chain joins TRBV6-1 to TRBJ1-5; 7 bases are shared with TRBD1. J lost 9 bases, V lost 6 bases, and 14 bases had no gene match. This CDR3 contains 15 residues. The V gene's germline CDR1 is MNHNS and CDR2 SASEGT.

The chain is built from TRBV7-2 and TRBJ1-2, with D tentatively TRBD1 (6 bases). Trimming shortened V by 4 bases and J by 4 bases, and 16 bases separated the two germline ends. The CDR3 totals 15 residues. Germline values: CDR1 SGHTA, CDR2 FQGNSA. CDR3 nucleotides: TGTGCCAGCAGCTCTCGACAGGCCGGATTCTATGGCTACACCTTC. This sequence encodes CASSSRQAGFYGYTF.

This clonotype was seen repeatedly, ten times or more. The chain recombines TRBV12-3 or TRBV12-4 with TRBJ2-5; TRBD1 might be the D (6 bases). This CDR3 has 16 amino acids. V dropped 2 bases and J dropped 4 bases, with 17 bases sitting between them. As DNA, the CDR3 is TGTGCCAGCAGTTTAAAGCAGGGGTTAATCCGAGAGACCCAGTACTTC. The encoded protein is CASSLKQGLIRETQYF.

The chain is built from TRBV7-2 and TRBJ2-2; D is undetermined. Trimming shortened V by 2 bases and J by 3 bases, and 7 bases separated the two germline ends. Germline V CDR1 and CDR2: SGHTA, FQGNSA. The CDR3 totals 14 residues. The CDR3 reads CASSLIGYTGELFF. CDR3 in DNA: TGTGCCAGCAGCTTAATAGGCTACACCGGGGAGCTGTTTTTT.

This clonotype has ten or more counts. CDR3 in DNA: TGTGCCAGCAACCGGGGCGGGGGAACCCAGTACTTC. Translation: CASNRGGGTQYF. The chain links TRBV28 to TRBJ2-5; 7 bases fit TRBD2. The CDR3 contains 12 residues. Germline assignment: CDR1 MDHEN and CDR2 SYDVKM. Losses at the gene ends were 7 bases for V and 8 bases for J; bases not matched to a gene: 7.

In this sample, this clonotype turned up many times. The V gene is TRBV5-1, the J gene TRBJ2-7; D is uncertain. Per the germline V gene, CDR1 is SGHRS and CDR2 is YFSETQ. The CDR3 runs 12 residues. The germline V and J ends were trimmed by 4 bases and 5 bases, with 10 bases remaining between them. CDR3 in DNA: TGCGCCAGCAGCCACAGTTTAAACGAGCAGTACTTC. Its translation: CASSHSLNEQYF.

The rearrangement joins TRBV7-9 to TRBJ2-7; D is undetermined. CDR3 size: 13 residues. CDR1 SEHNR and CDR2 FQNEAQ come from the germline V gene (reference sequence). Trimming took 5 bases from V and 2 from J, leaving 10 bases between them. The CDR3 sequence is CASSKAFPYEQYF. DNA of the CDR3: TGTGCCAGCAGCAAGGCATTCCCCTACGAGCAGTACTTC.

This clonotype was seen ten or more times. The chain combines TRBV12-3 or TRBV12-4 with TRBJ2-2; the match to TRBD1 covers 8 bases. J was trimmed by 3 bases and V by 8 bases; bases with no gene match: 11. This CDR3 is built from 16 residues. The CDR3 sequence: CASPRPGQAYTGELFF. Here the CDR3 DNA reads TGTGCCAGCCCCCGTCCGGGACAGGCTTACACCGGGGAGCTGTTTTTT.

In this sample, this clonotype turned up many times. V usage is TRBV4-1 and J usage is TRBJ2-2; a weak D match, TRBD2 (6 bases). Trimming cost V 4 bases and J 1 base, with 10 bases left between them. In germline, CDR1 is MGHRA, CDR2 YSYEKL. The CDR3 is 15 amino acids. The CDR3 DNA reads TGCGCCAGCAGCCTAGCGGTTCTGAACACCGGGGAGCTGTTTTTT. Its translation: CASSLAVLNTGELFF.

This clonotype was observed many times. The chain joins TRBV7-2 to TRBJ1-5; 7 nucleotides line up with TRBD1. From germline, CDR1 is SGHTA and CDR2 FQGNSA. This CDR3 is 14 amino acids long. J was trimmed by 7 bases and V by 5 bases; bases with no gene match: 8. The CDR3 DNA follows: TGTGCCAGCAGCCCAAACAGGGGTGGGCAGCCCCAGCATTTT. Translated, it gives CASSPNRGGQPQHF. Combining the CDR3 with reference TRBV7-2 and TRBJ1-5 gives the whole variable domain GAGVSQSPSNKVTEKGKDVELRCDPISGHTALYWYRQSLGQGLEFLIYFQGNSAPDKSGLPSDRFSAERTGGSVSTLTIQRTQQEDSAVYLCASSPNRGGQPQHFGDGTRLSIL.